This T cell receptor beta chain is drawn from a study of CD4 T cell repertoires in COVID-19. Findings and caveats of the study: Two or all three memory subsets shared several highly expanded SARS-CoV-2-reactive clonotypes.

Sequencing was performed with immunoSEQ multiplex PCR; in TCRdb, only in-frame clones are kept and a portion is missing. This sample has over a thousand clones, with roughly 16% found just once. This clone is medium-sized within its sample. Its matching antigen is unknown. Deletions cut 5 bases from V and 0 bases from J, with 9 bases between. The V gene's germline CDR1 is SEHNR and CDR2 FQNEAQ (reference sequence). The CDR3 is 14 amino acids. CFSE-labeled cells were stimulated with autologous monocytes plus recombinant SARS-CoV-2 spike or nucleoprotein. Source: central memory CD4+ T cells, cultured in vitro, taken after recovery from COVID-19. This sequence originates from a human donor who had COVID-19. The genes are TRBV7-9 and TRBJ2-3, with D maybe TRBD2 (5 bases). The CDR3 DNA follows: TGTGCCAGCAGCGGACTGGGTAGCACAGATACGCAGTATTTT. As protein: CASSGLGSTDTQYF.